This T cell receptor (beta chain) was identified in a study of T cells in localized non-small cell lung cancer. Repertoires were generated with immunoSEQ multiplex PCR, while TCRdb's copy carries only in-frame clones and drops some. The sample lists roughly 29,000 clones, approximately 83% seen once, with 5.3% in the top ten. This clonotype originated in a man between 40 and 70 years old with stage III lung adenocarcinoma. Specimen: peripheral blood mononuclear cells, collected before any cancer treatment.

The chain's CDR3 is CASGERGDQPQHF. The CDR3 bases are TGTGCCAGTGGGGAGAGGGGGGATCAGCCCCAGCATTTT. V gene TRBV19 combines with J gene TRBJ1-5; TRBD1 might be the D (6 bases). The ends were cut back, 8 bases at V and 5 bases at J, with 13 bases in the middle. This CDR3 comprises 13 residues. Germline V gene sequence: CDR1 LNHDA, CDR2 SQIVND (reference sequence). The full variable domain, in which reference TRBV19 and TRBJ1-5 provide the parts outside the CDR3, is DGGITQSPKYLFRKEGQNVTLSCEQNLNHDAMYWYRQDPGQGLRLIYYSQIVNDFQKGDIAEGYSVSREKKESFPLTVTSAQKNPTAFYLCASGERGDQPQHFGDGTRLSIL.